This T cell receptor beta chain derives from a study of response to subunit inactivated influenza vaccine. This clonotype was seen a few times. TCRdb processed the RT-PCR reads anew with MiXCR; each CDR3 protein has one entry. The sample includes over 650,000 distinct CDR3 sequences, roughly 18% of them seen just once. This CDR3 comprises 15 residues. The germline V gene has CDR1 ENHRY and CDR2 SYGVKD. V lost 6 bases, J lost 0 bases, and 4 bases stayed unmatched. The chain uses TRBV10-3 and TRBJ2-1; 8 bases map to TRBD2. The source was PBMCs from blood, collected more than 4 days after vaccination. The TCR was taken from a man aged 50 to 60 who received an inactivated influenza vaccine. The CDR3 DNA is TGTGCCATCAGGGACCGGGGGGGCTCCTACAATGAGCAGTTCTTC. Amino acid sequence: CAIRDRGGSYNEQFF.